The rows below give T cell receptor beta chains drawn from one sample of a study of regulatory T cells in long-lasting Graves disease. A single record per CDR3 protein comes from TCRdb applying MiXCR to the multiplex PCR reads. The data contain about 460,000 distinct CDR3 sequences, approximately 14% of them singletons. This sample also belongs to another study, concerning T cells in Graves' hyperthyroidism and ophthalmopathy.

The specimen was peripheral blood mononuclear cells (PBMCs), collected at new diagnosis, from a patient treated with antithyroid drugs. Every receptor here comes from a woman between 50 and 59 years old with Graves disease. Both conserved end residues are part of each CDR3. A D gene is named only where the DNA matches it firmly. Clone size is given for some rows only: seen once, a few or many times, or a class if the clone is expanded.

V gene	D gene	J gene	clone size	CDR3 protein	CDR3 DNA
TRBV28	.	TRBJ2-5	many	CASRLGVGKQETQYF	TGTGCCAGCCGCCTGGGGGTTGGTAAACAAGAGACCCAGTACTTC
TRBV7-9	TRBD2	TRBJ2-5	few	CASSLGRGLDRETQYF	TGTGCCAGCAGCTTAGGAAGGGGACTAGACCGGGAGACCCAGTACTTC
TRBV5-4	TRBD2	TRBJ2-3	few	CASNQGLVPDTQYF	TGTGCCAGCAACCAGGGACTAGTGCCAGATACGCAGTATTTT
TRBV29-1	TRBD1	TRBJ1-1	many	CSHGTVAGSTEAFF	TGCAGCCACGGGACAGTGGCTGGGTCCACTGAAGCTTTCTTT
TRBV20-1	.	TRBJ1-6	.	CSARETGFYNSPLHF	TGCAGTGCTAGAGAGACAGGTTTTTATAATTCACCCCTCCACTTT
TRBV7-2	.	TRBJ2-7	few	CASSFHSYEQYF	TGTGCCAGCAGCTTCCACAGCTACGAGCAGTACTTC
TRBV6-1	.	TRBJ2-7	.	CASSGETRNGIYKYF	TGTGCCAGCAGTGGGGAAACACGAAACGGGATATATAAGTACTTC
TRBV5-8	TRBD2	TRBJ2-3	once	CASRPAGAGEADTQYF	TGTGCCAGCAGACCAGCGGGGGCGGGAGAGGCAGATACGCAGTATTTT
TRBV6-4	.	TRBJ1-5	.	CASSHSGGLRQPQHF	TGTGCCAGCAGTCATAGTGGGGGGCTAAGGCAGCCCCAGCATTTT
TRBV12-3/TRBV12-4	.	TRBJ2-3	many	CASSGVSSTDTQYF	TGTGCCAGCAGTGGTGTGTCCAGCACAGATACGCAGTATTTT
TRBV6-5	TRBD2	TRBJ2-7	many	CASSYLREPSYEQYF	TGTGCCAGCAGTTACTTGCGGGAGCCCTCCTACGAGCAGTACTTC
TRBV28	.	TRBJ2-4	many	CASSFWSGVGFQYF	TGTGCCAGCAGTTTTTGGTCGGGAGTAGGGTTTCAGTACTTC
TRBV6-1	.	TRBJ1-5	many	CASSGDVRQPQHF	TGTGCCAGCAGCGGCGACGTACGCCAGCCCCAGCATTTT
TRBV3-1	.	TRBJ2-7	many	CASSQGQQVDEQYF	TGTGCCAGCAGCCAAGGCCAGCAAGTCGACGAGCAGTACTTC
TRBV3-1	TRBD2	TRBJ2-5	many	CASSHFEAGLQETQYF	TGTGCCAGCAGCCACTTTGAAGCGGGACTCCAAGAGACCCAGTACTTC
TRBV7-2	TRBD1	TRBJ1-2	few	CASSLGVGQNYGYTF	TGTGCCAGCAGCTTAGGTGTGGGACAGAACTATGGCTACACCTTC
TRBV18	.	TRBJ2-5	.	CASSPQGHHQETQYF	TGTGCCAGCTCACCACAAGGACATCACCAAGAGACCCAGTACTTC
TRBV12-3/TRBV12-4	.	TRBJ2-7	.	CASNRAGFTYEQYF	TGTGCCAGCAATCGGGCGGGGTTTACCTACGAGCAGTACTTC
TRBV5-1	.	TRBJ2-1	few	CASRFEAASNEQFF	TGCGCCAGTAGATTCGAAGCAGCAAGCAATGAGCAGTTCTTC
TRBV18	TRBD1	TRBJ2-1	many	CASSSGTGQGEQFF	TGTGCCAGCTCATCCGGGACAGGGCAAGGTGAGCAGTTCTTC
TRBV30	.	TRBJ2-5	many	CAWSNRFQETQYF	TGTGCCTGGAGTAACAGGTTCCAAGAGACCCAGTACTTC
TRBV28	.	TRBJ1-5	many	CAVRWGASQPQHF	TGTGCCGTCCGGTGGGGGGCAAGTCAGCCCCAGCATTTT
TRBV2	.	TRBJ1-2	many	CASSEASGRNYGYTF	TGTGCCAGCAGTGAAGCGTCAGGGAGGAACTATGGCTACACCTTC
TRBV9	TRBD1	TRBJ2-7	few	CASSKTGESYEHYF	TGTGCCAGCAGCAAAACAGGGGAGTCCTACGAGCATTACTTC
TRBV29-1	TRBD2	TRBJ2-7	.	CSVTVTSLGYEQYF	TGCAGCGTTACCGTGACTAGCTTGGGCTACGAGCAGTACTTC
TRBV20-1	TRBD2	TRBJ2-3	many	CSASVSGSADTQYF	TGCAGTGCTAGTGTTAGCGGGTCTGCAGATACGCAGTATTTT
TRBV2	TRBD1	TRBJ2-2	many	CASSEVLGTGGWTINTGELFF	TGTGCCAGCAGTGAAGTTCTCGGGACAGGGGGATGGACGATAAACACCGGGGAGCTGTTTTTT
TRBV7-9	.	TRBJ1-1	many	CASRSQLNTEAFF	TGTGCCAGCAGATCACAGCTGAACACTGAAGCTTTCTTT
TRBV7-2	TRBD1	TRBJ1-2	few	CASSFGTGESLYGYTF	TGTGCCAGCAGCTTTGGGACAGGGGAATCCTTGTATGGCTACACCTTC
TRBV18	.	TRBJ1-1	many	CASSPDRLTEAFF	TGTGCCAGCTCACCAGACAGGTTAACTGAAGCTTTCTTT
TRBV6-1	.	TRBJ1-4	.	CASKSGGTNEKLFF	TGTGCCAGCAAATCGGGTGGCACTAATGAAAAACTGTTTTTT
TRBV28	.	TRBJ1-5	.	CASSFGVNQPQHF	TGTGCCAGCAGTTTTGGGGTTAATCAGCCCCAGCATTTT
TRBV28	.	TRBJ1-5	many	CASTLPGLNQPQHF	TGTGCCAGCACCTTACCGGGACTCAATCAGCCCCAGCATTTT
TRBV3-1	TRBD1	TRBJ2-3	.	CASSPYGQGGVDTQYF	TGTGCCAGCAGCCCCTATGGACAGGGTGGTGTAGATACGCAGTATTTT
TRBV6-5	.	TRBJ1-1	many	CASSLQLRTATEAFF	TGTGCCAGCAGTTTACAGTTGAGGACGGCTACTGAAGCTTTCTTT